This passage covers 8 T cell receptor beta chains from one sample sequenced in a study of T cell responses to AZD1222 COVID-19 vaccine. The assay was immunoSEQ multiplex PCR, and TCRdb's table has in-frame clones only and misses some. Seen here are some 170,000 clones, about nine tenths observed once, and the top ten hold approximately 4.2%. This sample comprised peripheral blood, obtained 28 days after the second dose of the MenACWY control vaccine. The receptor set was obtained from an adult who received the MenACWY meningococcal vaccine as a control.

The J gene is TRBJ2-4, the V gene TRBV11-2; D is ambiguous. V lost 5 bases and J lost 1, with 6 bases in between. Per the germline V gene, CDR1 is SGHAT and CDR2 is FQNNGV. CDR3 length: 13 amino acids. The CDR3, as DNA: TGTGCCAGCAGCCCGTTGGCCAAAAACATTCAGTACTTC. Translation gives CASSPLAKNIQYF.

This clone appeared a single time. The V call is TRBV11-2, the J call TRBJ2-7, with a weak D call TRBD1 (6 bases). CDR1 and CDR2 from the germline V gene are SGHAT and FQNNGV. The germline V and J ends were trimmed by 4 bases and 6 bases, with 19 bases remaining between them. This CDR3 is 15 amino acids long. CDR3 sequence reads: CASSSGLVQGFEQYF. For the CDR3, the DNA is TGTGCCAGCAGCTCCGGGCTCGTACAGGGTTTCGAGCAGTACTTC.

This sequence joins TRBV25-1 and TRBJ2-7, with TRBD1 matching 9 bases. Germline CDR1 reads MGHDK; CDR2 reads SYGVNS. The CDR3 sequence is 15 residues long. V shed 2 bases, J shed 1 base, and the junction held 3 bases outside the gene matches. The CDR3 sequence is CASSEPGTGSYEQYF. The CDR3 coding sequence is TGTGCCAGCAGTGAACCCGGGACAGGGTCCTACGAGCAGTACTTC.

This chain connects TRBV6-5 to TRBJ2-1; the D gene could be TRBD1 or TRBD2 (5 bases each). The CDR3 totals 12 residues. The V gene's germline CDR1 is MNHEY and CDR2 SVGAGI. V lost 11 bases and J 4 bases, leaving 12 bases between the germline ends. The CDR3 reads CAGGPAYNEQFF. For the CDR3, the DNA is TGTGCCGGGGGACCGGCTTACAATGAGCAGTTCTTC.

The chain uses TRBV5-1 and TRBJ2-5; D call uncertain. Germline CDR1 SGHRS, CDR2 YFSETQ. With 4 bases removed from V and 5 bases from J, the gap between germline ends came to 9 bases. CDR3 length: 12 residues. The CDR3 protein is CASSPNWETQYF. The CDR3 DNA is TGCGCCAGCAGCCCCAACTGGGAGACCCAGTACTTC.

The CDR3 is CASSFRAQNTEAFF. CDR3 nucleotides: TGTGCCAGCAGCTTCCGGGCCCAGAACACTGAAGCTTTCTTT. V is TRBV7-2 and J is TRBJ1-1; D is ambiguous. CDR3 size: 14 residues. CDR1 SGHTA and CDR2 FQGNSA come from the germline V gene. V gave up 3 bases and J gave up 1 base, with 9 bases separating them.

This chain uses TRBV19 with TRBJ1-1; TRBD1 is a possible D gene (6 bases). The CDR3 loop spans 16 amino acids. V was shortened by 5 bases and J by 5 bases, with 21 bases between the two germline ends. Looked up from germline, CDR1 is LNHDA and CDR2 is SQIVND (reference sequence). CDR3 DNA sequence: TGTGCCAGTAGTCCCCTCCTGCAGGTGGGGACAACTGAAGCTTTCTTT. Its protein product is CASSPLLQVGTTEAFF.

CDR3 sequence: CASSPWNGGHRGNTIYF. CDR3 DNA sequence: TGTGCCAGCAGCCCTTGGAACGGGGGGCACCGAGGAAACACCATATATTTT. The V gene is TRBV11-2, the J gene TRBJ1-3, with TRBD1 as a possible D gene (6 bases). V was trimmed by 5 bases and J by 4 bases, leaving 21 bases between them. CDR1 is SGHAT and CDR2 is FQNNGV in the germline V gene. The CDR3 runs to 17 residues.